One sample yielded the 18 T cell receptor beta chains listed below, sequenced in a study of identical twins. TCRdb itself ran the 5' RACE reads through MiXCR, one entry per CDR3 protein. The repertoire holds 500,000 to 550,000 distinct CDR3 sequences, with about 22% as singletons. This sample was shared with a second study, whose subject was yellow fever vaccine responses in identical twins.

Sequences were obtained from CD4+ T cells sorted from blood. The receptors were gathered from a young woman in good health.

This clonotype was counted only a few times. The chain uses TRBV20-1 and TRBJ2-7; TRBD1 is a possible D gene (6 bases). CDR1 is DFQATT, CDR2 SNEGSKA, per germline (reference sequence). The CDR3 runs to 14 residues. Trimming took 0 bases from V and 7 from J, leaving 16 bases between them. The CDR3 is CSARDSAGRGEQYF. CDR3 coding DNA: TGCAGTGCTAGAGATTCGGCGGGTAGGGGGGAGCAGTACTTC.

The chain employs TRBV9 and TRBJ2-3; D may be TRBD2 (6 bases). The CDR3 extends over 13 amino acids. With 7 bases removed from V and 9 bases from J, the gap between germline ends came to 18 bases. Germline V lookup: CDR1 SGDLS, CDR2 YYNGEE. CDR3 in DNA: TGTGCCAGCGGGACTCCCGAAGTAGGGACGCAGTATTTT. Translation: CASGTPEVGTQYF. Complete variable domain (other parts from reference TRBV9 and TRBJ2-3): DSGVTQTPKHLITATGQRVTLRCSPRSGDLSVYWYQQSLDQGLQFLIQYYNGEERAKGNILERFSAQQFPDLHSELNLSSLELGDSALYFCASGTPEVGTQYFGPGTRLTVL.

As concerns this clonotype: This may be a read error, as it is one base from a much larger clone. The rearrangement joins TRBV11-2 to TRBJ2-1, with D uncertain. CDR1 SGHAT and CDR2 FQNNGV come from the germline V gene. This CDR3 spans 11 amino acids. In DNA, the CDR3 is TGTGCCAGCTCCCCATCAAATGAGCTGTTCTTC. It codes for CASSPSNELFF.

This clonotype has just a few counts. In nucleotides, the CDR3 is TGTGCCAGCAGCTTATTACCCCCGGGACTAGCGGGGGAGACCCAGTACTTC. This codes for CASSLLPPGLAGETQYF. The chain links TRBV7-8 to TRBJ2-5; 13 nucleotides align to TRBD2. The CDR3 runs 17 residues. The junction had 8 bases not matched to a gene; V was cut back by 2 bases and J by 5 bases. Germline CDR1 reads SGHVS; CDR2 reads FQNEAQ.

This clonotype was detected only a few times. The chain employs TRBV28 and TRBJ2-7, with D maybe TRBD2 (6 bases). The germline gives CDR1 MDHEN, CDR2 SYDVKM. This CDR3 has 14 residues. V lost 4 bases to trimming and J lost 6 bases, with 16 bases between them. The CDR3 here is CASSSLAKTAEQYF. CDR3 nucleotide sequence: TGTGCCAGCAGTTCGCTAGCGAAAACTGCCGAGCAGTACTTC.

The chain combines TRBV18 with TRBJ2-1, with D maybe TRBD2 (5 bases). V lost 3 bases, J lost 7 bases, and 25 bases lay in between. Germline V lookup: CDR1 KGHSH, CDR2 LQKENI. CDR3 size: 18 residues. DNA of the CDR3: TGTGCCAGCTCACCTGTCCGTAGACACCTAGGAGGATGGAATGAGCAGTTCTTC. The encoded protein is CASSPVRRHLGGWNEQFF.

The chain uses TRBV28 and TRBJ2-1; TRBD2 agrees at 8 bases. The CDR3 extends over 15 amino acids. The junction had 9 bases not matched to a gene; V was cut back by 2 bases and J by 9 bases. From germline, CDR1 is MDHEN and CDR2 SYDVKM. The CDR3 is CASSLASGFIGEQFF. The CDR3 bases are TGTGCCAGCAGTTTAGCTAGCGGGTTTATTGGTGAGCAGTTCTTC.

This clonotype has only a few counts. V gene TRBV29-1 combines with J gene TRBJ1-1; 7 nucleotides align to TRBD1. Germline V gene sequence: CDR1 SQVTM, CDR2 ANQGSEA. The CDR3 has 14 residues. The trim removed 7 bases at V and 1 base at J, leaving 9 bases unmatched. The CDR3 bases are TGCAGCGCGGGACAGTTCTTGGGGAACACTGAAGCTTTCTTT. Its translation: CSAGQFLGNTEAFF.

To note about this clonotype: The junction does not match germline at one end; this may be a read error. V usage is TRBV5-1 and J usage is TRBJ2-1; perhaps TRBD2 as D (6 bases). Germline V lookup: CDR1 SGHRS, CDR2 YFSETQ. The CDR3 runs 11 residues. CDR3 coding DNA: TGCGCCAGCAGCTTGGGCGGGATGCGGATCTTC. This gives the protein CASSLGGMRIF. Based on the CDR3 plus reference TRBV5-1 and TRBJ2-1, the full variable domain is KAGVTQTPRYLIKTRGQQVTLSCSPISGHRSVSWYQQTPGQGLQFLFEYFSETQRNKGNFPGRFSGRQFSNSRSEMNVSTLELGDSALYLCASSLGGMRIFGPGTRLTVL.

The V gene is TRBV10-3, the J gene TRBJ2-7; 9 nucleotides agree with TRBD2. Trimming took 11 bases from V and 0 from J; bases not matched to a gene: 17. The CDR3 has 17 amino acids. Germline V gives CDR1 ENHRY, CDR2 SYGVKD. In DNA, the CDR3 is TGTGCCGTCCGCGGGGTAGCGGGAGAAGGGAGCTCCTACGAGCAGTACTTC. Its protein is CAVRGVAGEGSSYEQYF.

This clonotype has a handful of counts. The J gene is TRBJ1-5, the V gene TRBV28; D is perhaps TRBD1 (5 bases). The germline CDR1 and CDR2 sequences are MDHEN and SYDVKM. The CDR3 is 13 amino acids. V lost 7 bases, J lost 6 bases, and 13 bases lay in between. The CDR3 loop reads CASTSPTVQPQHF. CDR3 sequence (DNA): TGTGCCAGCACATCCCCGACAGTTCAGCCCCAGCATTTT.

This clonotype was detected a few times. V usage is TRBV20-1 and J usage is TRBJ2-1; 11 bases are a match to TRBD1. With 0 bases clipped from V and 5 bases from J, the junction kept 6 bases outside the gene matches. Germline CDR1 is DFQATT and CDR2 is SNEGSKA (reference sequence). This CDR3 region has 16 residues. CDR3 amino acids: CSARELRDRGNNEQFF. The CDR3 DNA sequence: TGCAGTGCTAGAGAACTCCGGGACAGGGGGAACAATGAGCAGTTCTTC.

This sequence joins TRBV12-3 or TRBV12-4 and TRBJ2-3, with 8 bases identical to TRBD1. J was trimmed by 1 base and V by 6 bases; bases with no gene match: 6. This CDR3 comprises 15 residues. The CDR3 sequence is CASRQDRVGTDTQYF. CDR3 bases: TGTGCCAGCAGACAGGACAGGGTGGGCACAGATACGCAGTATTTT.

This clonotype was detected only a few times. The chain links TRBV28 to TRBJ1-5, with 11 bases identical to TRBD1. V lost 2 bases to trimming and J lost 4 bases; unmatched junction nucleotides: 4. In germline, CDR1 is MDHEN, CDR2 SYDVKM. The CDR3 loop spans 16 amino acids. CDR3 protein: CASSLLGTGGNQPQHF. In DNA, the CDR3 is TGTGCCAGCAGTTTACTCGGGACAGGGGGAAATCAGCCCCAGCATTTT.

The chain combines TRBV5-1 with TRBJ1-1; tentatively, D is TRBD1 (6 bases). This CDR3 region has 13 residues. Looked up from germline, CDR1 is SGHRS and CDR2 is YFSETQ. The germline V and J ends were trimmed by 9 bases and 2 bases, with 14 bases remaining between them. CDR3 in DNA: TGCGCCACCGGACGGGACACCAACACTGAAGCTTTCTTT. This sequence encodes CATGRDTNTEAFF.

J is TRBJ1-1 and V is TRBV14; 7 bases are shared with TRBD1. There are 16 residues in the CDR3. Germline V CDR1 and CDR2: SGHDN, FVKESK. V was clipped by 4 bases and J by 3 bases; unmatched bases: 11. As DNA, the CDR3 is TGTGCCAGCAGCCCTCTCCGCCACAGGGGCGACACTGAAGCTTTCTTT. Its protein product is CASSPLRHRGDTEAFF.

The chain joins TRBV10-3 to TRBJ1-1; 7 bases match TRBD1. The CDR3 covers 14 residues. Germline lookup yields CDR1 ENHRY and CDR2 SYGVKD. With 8 bases clipped from V and 1 base from J, the junction kept 7 bases outside the gene matches. In DNA, the CDR3 is TGTGCCATCCGGGACAGACAAGAGAACACTGAAGCTTTCTTT. Residues: CAIRDRQENTEAFF.

The rearrangement uses TRBV5-1 and TRBJ2-4; D is unclear. Deletions cut 0 bases from V and 1 base from J, with 11 bases between. The germline V gene has CDR1 SGHRS and CDR2 YFSETQ. This CDR3 has 16 residues. The CDR3 coding sequence is TGCGCCAGCAGCTTGGTGCAGAACAATGCCAAAAACATTCAGTACTTC. As protein: CASSLVQNNAKNIQYF.